The present TCR beta chain was sequenced within a study of blood T cell repertoires in COVID-19 (dated by TCRdb to 2018 to 2020). In terms of the full investigation: Collaborator samples came from the United States, Italy and Spain and covered acute and convalescent phases of COVID-19. The material from the prospective study consisted of cDNA or gDNA derived from T cells, B-cell-depleted T cells, or PBMCs. The dataset comprised deeply sampled blood TCRbeta repertoires from subjects exposed to, actively infected with, or recovered from COVID-19. The repertoires were released in a freely available public database meant as a resource for research on the immune response to SARS-CoV-2. The samples were drawn from the first 160 participants of the ongoing ImmuneRACE study and from more than 1,000 subjects provided by 6 global collaborators. A de-identified subject ID, COVID-19 status, age in years and sex were almost always included in the sample metadata. Where available, HLA class I and class II types were taken from metadata supplied by the sample provider and were not determined by assay-based typing.

Taken from cysteine to phenylalanine, the CDR3 has 14 residues. The only DNA kept is the CDR3, 42 bases in frame from the first base. The V and J ends are trimmed by 2 bases and 7 bases, leaving 11 bases between them. CDR1 is given as SGHTA and CDR2 as FQGNSA, both from the germline V gene. The study at large found these results: The quantity of clinical and demographic metadata differed by source and by participant and was supplied without curation.

About this clone itself: Its antigen target is currently unknown. The record has no base qualities; no much larger clone is one base away.

The immunoSEQ Assay, a bias-controlled multiplex PCR, was used to amplify TCRbeta CDR3 regions from genomic DNA. The study's own analysis went as follows. The number of nucleated cells in each sample was estimated by amplification of reference gene primers within the assay. To quantify the absolute abundance of each unique TCRbeta CDR3 rearrangement, sequence reads were collapsed and filtered. Productive Simpson clonality was computed per sample as the square root of Simpson's diversity index over productive rearrangements. TCRdb retrieved this table from immuneACCESS and kept in-frame rearrangements only. Not all clones are present; in checked studies, unresolved V genes account for under half, and no reason is known for the remainder. The V and J calls and clone size were taken over from that table, and D and trimming were inferred from the DNA. Within this sample are under 300,000 clones, with around 87% of them counted one time only. The ten largest account for approximately 6.8% of the sample.

Whole blood was collected in K2EDTA tubes by collaborating institutions according to the institutions' own protocols. For TCRbeta analysis, collaborators shipped samples as frozen whole blood, isolated PBMCs, or DNA extracted from either of those sample types. The specimen was peripheral blood. The origin of this receptor is a woman in her sixties or seventies with active or convalescent COVID-19. This sequence uses TRBV7-2 and TRBJ1-4; the D gene is unclear. The CDR3 region: CASSLSWPGEKLFF. Here is the DNA: TGTGCCAGCAGCTTATCATGGCCGGGTGAAAAACTGTTTTTT. With the rest looked up from the reference TRBV7-2 and TRBJ1-4 genes rather than sequenced, the full variable domain is GAGVSQSPSNKVTEKGKDVELRCDPISGHTALYWYRQSLGQGLEFLIYFQGNSAPDKSGLPSDRFSAERTGGSVSTLTIQRTQQEDSAVYLCASSLSWPGEKLFFGSGTQLSVL.